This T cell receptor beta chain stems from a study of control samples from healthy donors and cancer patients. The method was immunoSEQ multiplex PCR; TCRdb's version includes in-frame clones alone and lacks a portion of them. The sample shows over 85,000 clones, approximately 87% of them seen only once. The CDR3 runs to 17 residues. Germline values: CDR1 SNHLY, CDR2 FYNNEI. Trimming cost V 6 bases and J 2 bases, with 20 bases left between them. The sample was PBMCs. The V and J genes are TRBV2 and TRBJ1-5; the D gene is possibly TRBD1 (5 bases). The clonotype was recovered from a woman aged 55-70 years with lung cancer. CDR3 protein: CASSLDMGVGRNQPQHF. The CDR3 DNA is TGTGCCAGCAGCCTGGACATGGGAGTCGGGCGCAATCAGCCCCAGCATTTT.